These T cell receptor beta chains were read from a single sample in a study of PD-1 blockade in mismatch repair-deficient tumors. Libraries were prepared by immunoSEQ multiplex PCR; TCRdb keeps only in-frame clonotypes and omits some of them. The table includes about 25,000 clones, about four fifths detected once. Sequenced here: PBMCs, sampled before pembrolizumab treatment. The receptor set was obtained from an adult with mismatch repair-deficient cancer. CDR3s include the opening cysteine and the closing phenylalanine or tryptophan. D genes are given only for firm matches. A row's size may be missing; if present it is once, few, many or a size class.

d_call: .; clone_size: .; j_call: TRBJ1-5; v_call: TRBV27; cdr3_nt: TGTGCCAGCAGCCGCGGCGGGTTGGGCAATCAGCCCCAGCATTTT; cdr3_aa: CASSRGGLGNQPQHF
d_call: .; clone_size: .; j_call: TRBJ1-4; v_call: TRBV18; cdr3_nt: TGTGCCAGCTCACCAACGGGGGCTAATGAAAAACTGTTTTTT; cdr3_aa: CASSPTGANEKLFF
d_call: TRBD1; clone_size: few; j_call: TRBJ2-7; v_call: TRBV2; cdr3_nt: TGTGCCAGCAGAAAGGGACAGGGGACCTACGAGCAGTACTTC; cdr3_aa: CASRKGQGTYEQYF
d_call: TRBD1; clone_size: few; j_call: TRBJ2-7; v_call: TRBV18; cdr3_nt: TGTGCCAGCTCACCAATACCACAGGGGTTATCTGGCGAGCAGTACTTC; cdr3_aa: CASSPIPQGLSGEQYF
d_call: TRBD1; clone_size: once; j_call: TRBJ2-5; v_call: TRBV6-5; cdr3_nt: TGTGCCAGCAGCACTGGGACAGGGTTCCAGTACTTC; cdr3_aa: CASSTGTGFQYF
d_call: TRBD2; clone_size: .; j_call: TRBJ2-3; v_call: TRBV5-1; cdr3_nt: TGCGCCAGCAGCTTGGTGGCTAGCGGGGGGGATACGCAGTATTTT; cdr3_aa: CASSLVASGGDTQYF
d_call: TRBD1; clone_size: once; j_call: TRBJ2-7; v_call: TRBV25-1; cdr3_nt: TGTGCCAGCCTGAGATGGGGACAGTCCTACGAGCAGTACTTC; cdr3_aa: CASLRWGQSYEQYF
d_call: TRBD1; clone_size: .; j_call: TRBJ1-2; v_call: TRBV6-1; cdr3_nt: TGTGCCGCACGACAGGGAAACGGCTATGGCTACACCTTC; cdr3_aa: CAARQGNGYGYTF
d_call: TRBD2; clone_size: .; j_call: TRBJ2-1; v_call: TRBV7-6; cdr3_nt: TGTGCCAGCAGCTTGCTAGCGGGGCATAAGGGTGAGCAGTTCTTC; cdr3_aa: CASSLLAGHKGEQFF
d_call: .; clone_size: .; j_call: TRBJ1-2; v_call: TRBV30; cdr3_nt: TGTGCCTGGAGTCAGGGGTGGACCTATGGCTACACCTTC; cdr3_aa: CAWSQGWTYGYTF
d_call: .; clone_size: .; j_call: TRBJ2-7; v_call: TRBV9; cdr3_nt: TGTGCCAGCAGCGTAGAAGGCAGGGGCCACGAGCAGTACTTC; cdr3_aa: CASSVEGRGHEQYF
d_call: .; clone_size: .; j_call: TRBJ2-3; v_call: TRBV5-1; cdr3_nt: TGCGCCAGCAGCTTGGATACAGGGACAGATACGCAGTATTTT; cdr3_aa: CASSLDTGTDTQYF
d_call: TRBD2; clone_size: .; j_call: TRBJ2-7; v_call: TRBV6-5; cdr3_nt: TGTGCCAGCAACGGGGGGGGTAGCGCCTACGAGCAGTACTTC; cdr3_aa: CASNGGGSAYEQYF
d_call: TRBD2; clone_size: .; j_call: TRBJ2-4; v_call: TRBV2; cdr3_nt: TGTGCCAGCAGTTTAGCGGGAGTAGCCAAAAACATTCAGTACTTC; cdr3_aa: CASSLAGVAKNIQYF
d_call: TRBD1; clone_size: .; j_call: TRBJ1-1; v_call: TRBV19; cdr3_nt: TGTGCCAGTAGTCCTCGTGATACAGGGGGCGAGGGCACTGAAGCTTTCTTT; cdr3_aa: CASSPRDTGGEGTEAFF
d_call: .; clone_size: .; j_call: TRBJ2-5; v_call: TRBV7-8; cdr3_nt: TGTGCCAGCAGCGGAGAGGGTCGGGCGGCAGGAGAGACCCAGTACTTC; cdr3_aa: CASSGEGRAAGETQYF
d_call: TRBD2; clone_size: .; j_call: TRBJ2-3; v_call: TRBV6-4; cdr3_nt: TGTGCCAGCAGTGACGGGCGGGAGACAGATACGCAGTATTTT; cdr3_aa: CASSDGRETDTQYF
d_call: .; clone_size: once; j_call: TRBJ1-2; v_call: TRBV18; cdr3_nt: TGTGCCAGCTCACCGGGAGGGTTCGAAGGATTTTATGGCTACACCTTC; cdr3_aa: CASSPGGFEGFYGYTF
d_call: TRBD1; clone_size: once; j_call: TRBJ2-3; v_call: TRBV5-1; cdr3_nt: TGCGCCAGCAGCATCGGACAGGGACGCACAGATACGCAGTATTTT; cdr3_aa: CASSIGQGRTDTQYF
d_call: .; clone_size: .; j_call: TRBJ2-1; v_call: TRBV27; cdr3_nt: TGTGCCAGCCGTGAGCGCAATGAGCAGTTCTTC; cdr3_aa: CASRERNEQFF
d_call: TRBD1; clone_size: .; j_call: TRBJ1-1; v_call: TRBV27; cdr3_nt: TGTGCCAGCAGTCGCGACAGGGCGAACACTGAAGCTTTCTTT; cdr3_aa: CASSRDRANTEAFF
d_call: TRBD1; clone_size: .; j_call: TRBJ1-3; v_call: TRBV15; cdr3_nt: TGTGCCACCAGCAGAGACCTGGGACAGACCTCTGGAAACACCATATATTTT; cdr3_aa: CATSRDLGQTSGNTIYF
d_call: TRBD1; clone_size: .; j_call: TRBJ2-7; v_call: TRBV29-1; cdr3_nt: TGCAGCGCCCGACAGGGGGCATCCTACGAGCAGTACTTC; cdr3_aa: CSARQGASYEQYF
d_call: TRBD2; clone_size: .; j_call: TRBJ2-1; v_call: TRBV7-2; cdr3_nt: TGTGCCAGCAGCTTAAGGGCTAGCGGGAGTCTCAACTACAATGAGCAGTTCTTC; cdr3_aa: CASSLRASGSLNYNEQFF
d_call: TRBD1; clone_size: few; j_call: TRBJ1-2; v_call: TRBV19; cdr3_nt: TGTGCCAGTAGTATTTTACAAGGAGGGGGCTTGAGTTTGGGCTACACCTTC; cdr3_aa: CASSILQGGGLSLGYTF
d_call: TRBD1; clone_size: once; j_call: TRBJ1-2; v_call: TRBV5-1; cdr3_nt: TGCGCCAGCAACTCCGGGACAGGGGGCGTACCTGGCTACACCTTC; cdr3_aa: CASNSGTGGVPGYTF
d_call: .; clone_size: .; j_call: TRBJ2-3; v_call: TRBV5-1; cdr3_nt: TGCGCCAGCAGTTTACAGGCGAATACGCAGTATTTT; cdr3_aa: CASSLQANTQYF
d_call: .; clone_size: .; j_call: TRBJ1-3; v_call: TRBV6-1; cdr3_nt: TGTGCCAGCCGATACAGTCTTCAGGGAAACACCATATATTTT; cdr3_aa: CASRYSLQGNTIYF
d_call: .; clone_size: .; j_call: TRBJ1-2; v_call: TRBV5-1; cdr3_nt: TGCGCCAGCAGCTTGTCGGGAGGTGAGGGCTACACCTTC; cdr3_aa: CASSLSGGEGYTF
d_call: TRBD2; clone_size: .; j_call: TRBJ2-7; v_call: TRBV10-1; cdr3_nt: TGCGCCAGCAGCGGGGGGACCGGGCAGAAGACCTACGAGCAGTACTTC; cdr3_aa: CASSGGTGQKTYEQYF
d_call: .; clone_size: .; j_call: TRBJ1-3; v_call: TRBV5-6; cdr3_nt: TGTGCCAGCATTAAACAGGGAGGAAACACCATATATTTT; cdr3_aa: CASIKQGGNTIYF
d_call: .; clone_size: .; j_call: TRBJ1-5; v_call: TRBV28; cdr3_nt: TGTGCCAGCAGCCCGAATTGGCCTAGCAATCAGCCCCAGCATTTT; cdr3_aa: CASSPNWPSNQPQHF
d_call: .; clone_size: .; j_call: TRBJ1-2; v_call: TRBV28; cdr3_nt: TGTGCCAGCAGTTTAGGAGACTATGGCTACACCTTC; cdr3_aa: CASSLGDYGYTF
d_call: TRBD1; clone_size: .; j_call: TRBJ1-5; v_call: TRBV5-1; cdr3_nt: TGCGCCAGCAGCTTGGTGCCAGGGGGTTACGATCAGCCCCAGCATTTT; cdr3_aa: CASSLVPGGYDQPQHF
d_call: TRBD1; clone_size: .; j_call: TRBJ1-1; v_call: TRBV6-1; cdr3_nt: TGTGCCAGCAGTGATCTTGGGACAGCTATGAACACTGAAGCTTTCTTT; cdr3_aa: CASSDLGTAMNTEAFF
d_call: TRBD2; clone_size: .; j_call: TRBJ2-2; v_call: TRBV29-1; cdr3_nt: TGCAGCGTGGGGGACTACTCAAACACCGGGGAGCTGTTTTTT; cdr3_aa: CSVGDYSNTGELFF
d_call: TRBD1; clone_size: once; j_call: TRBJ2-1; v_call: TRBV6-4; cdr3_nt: TGTGCCAGCAGTGACTCGTTCAGCCCCGACAGGGGTATTGAGGCGGACAATGAGCAGTTCTTC; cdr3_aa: CASSDSFSPDRGIEADNEQFF
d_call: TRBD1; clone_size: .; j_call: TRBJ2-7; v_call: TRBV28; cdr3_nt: TGTGCCAGCAGTTTCGTGGTATCGACAGGGGGTTCCTACGAGCAGTACTTC; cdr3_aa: CASSFVVSTGGSYEQYF
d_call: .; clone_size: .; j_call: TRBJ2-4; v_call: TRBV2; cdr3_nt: TGTGCCAGCAGTGCCAGGGGTAACAAAAACATTCAGTACTTC; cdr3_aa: CASSARGNKNIQYF
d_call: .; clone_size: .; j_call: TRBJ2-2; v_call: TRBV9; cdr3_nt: TGTGCCAGCAGCCCACGCCCCAGGAACACCGGGGAGCTGTTTTTT; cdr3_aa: CASSPRPRNTGELFF
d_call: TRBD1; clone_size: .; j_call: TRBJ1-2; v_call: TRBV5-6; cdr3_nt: TGTGCCAGCAGCGACCGGGACAGGGACTATGGCTACACCTTC; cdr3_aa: CASSDRDRDYGYTF
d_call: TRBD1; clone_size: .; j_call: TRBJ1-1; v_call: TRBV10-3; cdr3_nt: TGTGCCATCAGTGACCGTCGACAGGGGAGAGGTACTGAAGCTTTCTTT; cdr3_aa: CAISDRRQGRGTEAFF
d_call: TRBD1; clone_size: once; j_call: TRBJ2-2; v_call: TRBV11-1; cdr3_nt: TGTGCCAGCAGCCAGGGGGCGGACACCGGGGAGCTGTTTTTT; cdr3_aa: CASSQGADTGELFF
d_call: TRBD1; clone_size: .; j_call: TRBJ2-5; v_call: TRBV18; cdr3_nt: TGTGCCAGCTCACAGAGACAGGGACAGACCCAGTACTTC; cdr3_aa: CASSQRQGQTQYF
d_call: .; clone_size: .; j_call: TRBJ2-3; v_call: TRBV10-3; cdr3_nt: TGTGCCATCAGTGAGATTCTTAGCACAGATACGCAGTATTTT; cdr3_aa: CAISEILSTDTQYF
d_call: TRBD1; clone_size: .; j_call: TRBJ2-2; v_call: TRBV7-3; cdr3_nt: TGTGCCAGCAGCTCGGACAGGGATCCCGGGGAGCTGTTTTTT; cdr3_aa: CASSSDRDPGELFF
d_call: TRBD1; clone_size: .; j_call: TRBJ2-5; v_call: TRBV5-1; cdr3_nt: TGCGCCAGCAGCTTGGTAGGGGGCGAGACCCAGTACTTC; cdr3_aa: CASSLVGGETQYF
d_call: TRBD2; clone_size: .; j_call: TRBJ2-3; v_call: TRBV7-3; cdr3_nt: TGTGCCAGCAGCTTAGAGGGGACTAGCGGGAGAAATACGCAGTATTTT; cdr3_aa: CASSLEGTSGRNTQYF
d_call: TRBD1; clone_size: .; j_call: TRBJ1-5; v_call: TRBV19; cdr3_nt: TGTGCCAGTTCGAACAGGGGGAGCAATCAGCCCCAGCATTTT; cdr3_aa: CASSNRGSNQPQHF
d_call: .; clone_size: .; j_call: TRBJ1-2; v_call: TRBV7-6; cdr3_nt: TGTGCCAGCAGTTGGCAGGGGTACGGGGGCTACACCTTC; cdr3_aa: CASSWQGYGGYTF
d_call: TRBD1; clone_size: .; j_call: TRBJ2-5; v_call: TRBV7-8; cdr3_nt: TGTGCCAGCAGCTTAGCGGAAGGGGGTTCGACAGGGAGTTGGACCCAGTACTTC; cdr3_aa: CASSLAEGGSTGSWTQYF
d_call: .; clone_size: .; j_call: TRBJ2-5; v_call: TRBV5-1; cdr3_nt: TGCGCCAGCAGCTTAGAGGGCCAAGAGACCCAGTACTTC; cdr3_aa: CASSLEGQETQYF